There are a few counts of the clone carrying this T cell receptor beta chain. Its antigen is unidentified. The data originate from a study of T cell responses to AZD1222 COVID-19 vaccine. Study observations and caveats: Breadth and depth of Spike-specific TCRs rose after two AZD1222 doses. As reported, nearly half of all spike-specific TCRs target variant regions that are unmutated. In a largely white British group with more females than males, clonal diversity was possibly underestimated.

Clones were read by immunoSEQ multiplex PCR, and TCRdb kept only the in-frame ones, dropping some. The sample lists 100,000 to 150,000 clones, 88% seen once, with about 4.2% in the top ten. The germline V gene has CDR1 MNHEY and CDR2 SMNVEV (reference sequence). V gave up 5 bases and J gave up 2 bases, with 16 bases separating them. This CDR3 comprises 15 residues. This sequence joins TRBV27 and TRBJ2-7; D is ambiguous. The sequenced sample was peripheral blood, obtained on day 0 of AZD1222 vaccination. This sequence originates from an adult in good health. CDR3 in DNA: TGTGCCAGCAGTCCCCTCATGCCTCAGACCTACGAGCAGTACTTC. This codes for CASSPLMPQTYEQYF.